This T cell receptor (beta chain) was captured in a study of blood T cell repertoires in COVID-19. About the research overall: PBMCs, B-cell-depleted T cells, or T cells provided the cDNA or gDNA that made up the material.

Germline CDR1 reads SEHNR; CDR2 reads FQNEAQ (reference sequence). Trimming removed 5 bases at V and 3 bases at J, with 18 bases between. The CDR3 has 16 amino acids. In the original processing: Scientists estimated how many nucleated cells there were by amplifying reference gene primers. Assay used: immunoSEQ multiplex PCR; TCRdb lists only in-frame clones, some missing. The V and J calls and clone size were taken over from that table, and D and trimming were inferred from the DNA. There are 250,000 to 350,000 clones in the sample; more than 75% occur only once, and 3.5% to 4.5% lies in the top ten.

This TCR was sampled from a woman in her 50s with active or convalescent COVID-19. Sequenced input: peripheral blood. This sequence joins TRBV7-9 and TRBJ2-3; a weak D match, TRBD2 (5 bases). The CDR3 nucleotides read TGTGCCAGCAGCCAACAGAGGGCGGTCTTAACAGATACGCAGTATTTT. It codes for CASSQQRAVLTDTQYF.